Following are 20 T cell receptor beta chains from one sample sequenced in a study of cytomegalovirus exposure and HLA in healthy donors. Clones were read by immunoSEQ multiplex PCR, and TCRdb kept only the in-frame ones, dropping some. The sample holds over 60,000 clones, approximately 93% seen once. Sequences were obtained from PBMCs. The receptors were sampled from a man between 18 and 29 years old in good health and CMV-seropositive.

J is TRBJ1-5 and V is TRBV6-1, with a possible D match to TRBD1 (6 bases). Germline V gene sequence: CDR1 MNHNS, CDR2 SASEGT. This CDR3 is 14 amino acids long. Trimming stripped 6 bases from V and 3 bases from J, with 12 bases between. CDR3 in amino acids: CASSMTGFNQPQHF. The CDR3 nucleotides are TGTGCCAGCAGCATGACAGGTTTCAATCAGCCCCAGCATTTT.

The chain links TRBV5-4 to TRBJ2-3, with D perhaps matching TRBD2 (6 bases). The CDR3 is made up of 15 amino acids. Germline lookup yields CDR1 SGHNT and CDR2 YYREEE (reference sequence). The ends were cut back, 4 bases at V and 2 bases at J, with 14 bases in the middle. The chain's CDR3 is CASSPTDYYTDTQYF. CDR3 sequence (DNA): TGTGCCAGCAGCCCAACGGACTACTACACAGATACGCAGTATTTT.

The genes are TRBV28 and TRBJ2-3; D is uncertain. The CDR3 has 16 residues. Germline V gene lookup returns CDR1 MDHEN and CDR2 SYDVKM. With 7 bases removed from V and 3 bases from J, the gap between germline ends came to 20 bases. This CDR3 is CASKSPPPHTTDTQYF. The CDR3 DNA reads as TGTGCCAGCAAGTCCCCCCCTCCCCACACAACAGATACGCAGTATTTT.

The chain is built from TRBV29-1 and TRBJ2-5, with D tentatively TRBD1 (6 bases). Germline CDR1 and CDR2: SQVTM and ANQGSEA. The CDR3 runs to 15 residues. The V end was cut by 0 bases, the J end by 4 bases, with 15 bases between. In DNA, the CDR3 is TGCAGCGTTGAAGAGGGCACAGGGTGGGGAGAGACCCAGTACTTC. Translated, it gives CSVEEGTGWGETQYF. The full variable domain, completed using reference TRBV29-1 and TRBJ2-5, is SAVISQKPSRDICQRGTSLTIQCQVDSQVTMMFWYRQQPGQSLTLIATANQGSEATYESGFVIDKFPISRPNLTFSTLTVSNMSPEDSSIYLCSVEEGTGWGETQYFGPGTRLLVL.

This chain connects TRBV4-1 to TRBJ1-4, with D unclear. This CDR3 is built from 13 residues. CDR1 and CDR2 from the germline V gene are MGHRA and YSYEKL. V dropped 4 bases and J dropped 7 bases, with 10 bases sitting between them. This CDR3 reads CASSPTPGEKLFF. Written as DNA, the CDR3 is TGCGCCAGCAGCCCCACCCCAGGTGAAAAACTGTTTTTT.

V and J are TRBV7-9 and TRBJ1-2; 7 nucleotides agree with TRBD1. The CDR3 runs to 14 residues. Unmatched junction bases numbered 6, after V lost 1 base and J lost 7 bases. Germline V CDR1 and CDR2: SEHNR, FQNEAQ (reference sequence). CDR3 loop: CASSLEGTEFGYTF. Here the CDR3 DNA reads TGTGCCAGCAGCTTAGAAGGGACAGAATTTGGCTACACCTTC.

This clone was seen a few times. V and J are TRBV4-1 and TRBJ2-7; D is perhaps TRBD2 (7 bases). The CDR3 sequence is 14 residues long. Germline V gene sequence: CDR1 MGHRA, CDR2 YSYEKL. V was cut by 8 bases and J by 6 bases, with 20 bases left in between. The CDR3 protein is CASRAAGALREQYF. CDR3 nucleotides: TGCGCCAGCCGGGCTGCGGGGGCCTTACGCGAGCAGTACTTC.

CDR3: CASSFTGTRGGEPQHF. The CDR3 DNA reads as TGTGCCAGCAGCTTCACTGGGACTCGCGGAGGCGAGCCCCAGCATTTT. This chain links TRBV28 with TRBJ1-5; perhaps TRBD1 as D (5 bases). V was trimmed by 6 bases and J by 8 bases, leaving 23 bases between them. This CDR3 has 16 residues. The germline V gene has CDR1 MDHEN and CDR2 SYDVKM.

In its sample, this clone was seen a few times. This chain connects TRBV7-2 to TRBJ2-7; 8 bases line up with TRBD1. The CDR3 extends over 15 amino acids. Germline CDR1 and CDR2: SGHTA and FQGNSA. The V and J ends lost 3 bases and 0 bases, in that order; junction bases with no gene match: 4. The CDR3 here is CASSLDRDTSYEQYF. CDR3 bases: TGTGCCAGCAGCTTGGACAGGGACACCTCCTACGAGCAGTACTTC.

The chain links TRBV28 to TRBJ1-2, with 7 bases matching TRBD1. This CDR3 has 11 residues. The V gene end was trimmed by 7 bases and the J gene end by 10 bases; junction bases not matched to a gene: 6. CDR1 is MDHEN, CDR2 SYDVKM, per germline. The CDR3 bases are TGTGCCAGCACCCAGGGACAGCACTACACCTTC. Translated: CASTQGQHYTF.

The rearrangement joins TRBV6-1 to TRBJ2-7; tentatively, D is TRBD2 (5 bases). The V and J ends lost 6 bases and 5 bases respectively, with 20 bases between them. Germline values: CDR1 MNHNS, CDR2 SASEGT. CDR3 length: 15 residues. Here the CDR3 reads CASRFHRFAGDEQYF. The CDR3 nucleotides read TGTGCCAGCAGATTCCATAGATTTGCCGGGGACGAGCAGTACTTC.

The count of this clone is one. The V and J genes are TRBV7-6 and TRBJ2-3, with 9 bases that match TRBD2. The ends lost 5 bases at V and 5 bases at J; junction bases unmatched: 14. Germline assignment: CDR1 SGHVS and CDR2 FNYEAQ. The CDR3 contains 17 residues. The CDR3 sequence is CASSPRLAGTIQDTQYF. DNA for the CDR3: TGTGCCAGCAGCCCCCGTCTAGCGGGGACAATACAAGATACGCAGTATTTT.

This clone was found a few times. The V gene is TRBV6-1, the J gene TRBJ2-3; a possible D gene is TRBD2 (6 bases). Germline CDR1 is MNHNS and CDR2 is SASEGT. The CDR3 has 16 residues. The V and J ends lost 2 bases and 1 base respectively, with 13 bases between them. The CDR3 reads CASSETVASGTDTQYF. The CDR3 DNA reads TGTGCCAGCAGTGAAACGGTGGCTAGCGGCACAGATACGCAGTATTTT.

V usage is TRBV6-1 and J usage is TRBJ1-2, with a tentative D call TRBD1 (5 bases). Trimming left V 3 bases short and J 4 bases short, with 6 bases between. This CDR3 contains 12 residues. Germline CDR1 reads MNHNS; CDR2 reads SASEGT. The CDR3 nucleotides read TGTGCCAGCAGTGATCAGGGCTATGGCTACACCTTC. Encoded protein: CASSDQGYGYTF.

The chain links TRBV7-6 to TRBJ2-1; 14 bases agree with TRBD2. The V gene's germline CDR1 is SGHVS and CDR2 FNYEAQ. The length of the CDR3 is 18 residues. With 0 bases clipped from V and 8 bases from J, the junction kept 9 bases outside the gene matches. The CDR3 coding sequence is TGTGCCAGCAGCTTAGCGGGACTAGCGGGGGTCCCCTGGGATGAGCAGTTCTTC. Amino acids: CASSLAGLAGVPWDEQFF.

The rearrangement links TRBV7-3 to TRBJ2-1; 7 bases are shared with TRBD2. Looked up from germline, CDR1 is SGHTA and CDR2 is FQGTGA. With 6 bases clipped from V and 5 bases from J, the junction kept 7 bases outside the gene matches. The CDR3 runs to 14 residues. The DNA for the CDR3 is TGTGCCAGCAGTCCAAGCGGGACCAACAATGAGCAGTTCTTC. Amino acids: CASSPSGTNNEQFF.

The V call is TRBV7-3, the J call TRBJ2-2, with TRBD1 as a possible D gene (6 bases). The V gene lost 2 bases and the J gene lost 5 bases, with 15 bases spanning the gap. This CDR3 region has 16 residues. Germline V lookup: CDR1 SGHTA, CDR2 FQGTGA. The CDR3 bases are TGTGCCAGCAGCTTATTAAACGCAGGGGCTACCGGGGAGCTGTTTTTT. It encodes CASSLLNAGATGELFF.

This chain connects TRBV6-1 to TRBJ1-5; D ambiguous. The CDR3 is 15 amino acids. Germline V gives CDR1 MNHNS, CDR2 SASEGT. V was trimmed by 0 bases and J by 7 bases, leaving 13 bases between them. The CDR3 loop is CASSEAPGSGQPQHF. CDR3 nucleotides: TGTGCCAGCAGTGAAGCTCCAGGTTCGGGGCAGCCCCAGCATTTT.

The J gene is TRBJ1-4, the V gene TRBV18, with TRBD1 identical over 9 bases. The junction had 5 bases not matched to a gene; V was cut back by 2 bases and J by 7 bases. There are 15 residues in the CDR3. CDR1 and CDR2 from the germline V gene are KGHSH and LQKENI. CDR3 nucleotide sequence: TGTGCCAGCTCACCATCACAGGGGGCTTTTGAAAAACTGTTTTTT. This encodes CASSPSQGAFEKLFF.

J is TRBJ2-3 and V is TRBV6-5; 8 bases line up with TRBD2. Germline assignment: CDR1 MNHEY and CDR2 SVGAGI. CDR3 length: 14 amino acids. Losses at the gene ends were 2 bases for V and 3 bases for J; bases not matched to a gene: 1. CDR3 residues: CASSYRGGTDTQYF. The CDR3 nucleotides are TGTGCCAGCAGTTACCGCGGGGGGACAGATACGCAGTATTTT.